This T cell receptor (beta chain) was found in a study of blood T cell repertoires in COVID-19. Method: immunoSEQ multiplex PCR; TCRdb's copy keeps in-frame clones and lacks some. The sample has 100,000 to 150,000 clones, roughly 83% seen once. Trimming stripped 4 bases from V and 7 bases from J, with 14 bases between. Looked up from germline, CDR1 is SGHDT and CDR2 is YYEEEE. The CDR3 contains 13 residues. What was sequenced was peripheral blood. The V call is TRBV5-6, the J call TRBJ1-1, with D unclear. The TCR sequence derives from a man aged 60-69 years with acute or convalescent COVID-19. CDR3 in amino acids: CASSPTTSGEAFF. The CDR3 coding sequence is TGTGCCAGCAGCCCCACTACCAGTGGTGAAGCTTTCTTT.